This T cell receptor (beta chain) was documented in a study of cytomegalovirus exposure and HLA in healthy donors. Points on this clone: Its antigen is undetermined. This sample includes further DNA sequences coding for the same CDR3.

Germline V lookup: CDR1 MDHEN, CDR2 SYDVKM. The CDR3 sequence is 12 residues long. The germline V and J ends were trimmed by 1 base and 1 base, with 2 bases remaining between them. This PCR relied on a set of 60 Vbeta primers and 13 Jbeta primers. Repertoires were generated with immunoSEQ multiplex PCR, while TCRdb's copy carries only in-frame clones and drops some. The repertoire holds approximately 130,000 clones, with roughly 79% as singletons. Study-wide results and caveats: A list of 150 to 200 TCR beta chains associated with cytomegalovirus was given.

J is TRBJ2-7 and V is TRBV28, with no clear D. Sequenced sample: PBMCs. This clonotype was obtained from a woman aged 40 to 55 in good health and CMV-seronegative. The CDR3 nucleotides are TGTGCCAGCAGTTTATTATCCTACGAGCAGTACTTC. Translation: CASSLLSYEQYF.